The 16 T cell receptor beta chains given below trace back to one sample, sequenced in a study of blood T cells in healthy people across ages. Primed by a sample-barcoded 5' primer and a J-beta primer mix, a second PCR proceeded for roughly 6 to 12 cycles. One entry per CDR3 protein, called by TCRdb with MiXCR from the 5' RACE reads. This table holds around 1,800,000 distinct CDR3 sequences, about two fifths found once. The sequencing sample was made of blood. These TCRs come from a human donor in good health.

This clonotype was recorded a few times. V is TRBV11-2 and J is TRBJ1-4, with D maybe TRBD1 (6 bases). The V and J ends lost 5 bases and 8 bases respectively, with 18 bases between them. The CDR3 is made up of 15 amino acids. Germline V gene data show CDR1 as SGHAT and CDR2 as FQNNGV. For the CDR3, the DNA is TGTGCCAGCAGCCGAATGCAAAACAGGGAGGAAAAACTGTTTTTT. Protein sequence: CASSRMQNREEKLFF.

The V and J genes are TRBV20-1 and TRBJ1-1; D may be TRBD1 (6 bases). The V end was cut by 6 bases, the J end by 7 bases, with 12 bases between. This CDR3 spans 11 amino acids. CDR1 DFQATT and CDR2 SNEGSKA come from the germline V gene (reference sequence). This CDR3 reads CSAPDRNEAFF. The CDR3 nucleotides are TGCAGTGCCCCGGACAGAAATGAAGCTTTCTTT.

V gene TRBV20-1 combines with J gene TRBJ2-3, with D perhaps matching TRBD2 (6 bases). Germline assignment: CDR1 DFQATT and CDR2 SNEGSKA (reference sequence). V was cut by 5 bases and J by 3 bases, with 18 bases left in between. The CDR3 is made up of 15 amino acids. The CDR3 protein is CSARRRAGPTDTQYF. Here the CDR3 DNA reads TGCAGTGCTCGTCGTAGAGCGGGCCCAACAGATACGCAGTATTTT.

In this sample, this clonotype turned up a few times. J is TRBJ2-3 and V is TRBV29-1; the D is unclear. Germline V CDR1 and CDR2: SQVTM, ANQGSEA. The V end was cut by 4 bases, the J end by 0 bases, with 14 bases between. The CDR3 runs to 15 residues. The CDR3 bases are TGCAGCGTTGGAGGCCGAACAGATAGCACAGATACGCAGTATTTT. It specifies CSVGGRTDSTDTQYF.

The rearrangement joins TRBV20-1 to TRBJ2-1; D assignment may be TRBD1 or TRBD2 (5 bases each). Germline values: CDR1 DFQATT, CDR2 SNEGSKA (reference sequence). The CDR3 is 13 amino acids. CDR3: CGRGESSYNEQFF. In DNA, the CDR3 is TGCGGCCGAGGGGAGAGCTCCTACAATGAGCAGTTCTTC.

The J gene is TRBJ1-2, the V gene TRBV20-1; D not resolved. V was pared by 3 bases and J by 1 base, with 6 bases between. Germline CDR1 reads DFQATT; CDR2 reads SNEGSKA (reference sequence). The CDR3 is made up of 12 amino acids. CDR3 nucleotides: TGCAGTGCTAGGTCCGTTAACTATGGCTACACCTTC. It yields the protein CSARSVNYGYTF.

V gene TRBV29-1 combines with J gene TRBJ2-5, with D unclear. Trimming removed 4 bases from V and 0 bases from J, with 3 bases in between. The CDR3 is made up of 11 amino acids. Germline CDR1 and CDR2: SQVTM and ANQGSEA. This chain's CDR3 is CSVAYQETQYF. Written as DNA, the CDR3 is TGCAGCGTTGCGTACCAAGAGACCCAGTACTTC.

J is TRBJ2-1 and V is TRBV7-2; D tentatively fits TRBD1 or TRBD2 (5 bases each). The germline V gene encodes CDR1 SGHTA and CDR2 FQGNSA. CDR3 length: 15 amino acids. The germline V and J ends were trimmed by 3 bases and 3 bases, with 12 bases remaining between them. In DNA form, the CDR3 reads TGTGCCAGCAGCTTTTCCAGGGCGGGCTACAATGAGCAGTTCTTC. This translates into CASSFSRAGYNEQFF.

The chain employs TRBV27 and TRBJ1-2, with D possibly matching TRBD1 (6 bases). CDR1 and CDR2 from the germline V gene are MNHEY and SMNVEV (reference sequence). Trimming left V 5 bases short and J 4 bases short, with 17 bases between. CDR3 size: 15 residues. Here the CDR3 DNA reads TGTGCCAGCAGTCTCACGGCAGGGGTGGGCTATGGCTACACCTTC. It yields the protein CASSLTAGVGYGYTF.

This clonotype was seen more than once but under ten times. This chain connects TRBV2 to TRBJ1-2; D perhaps matches TRBD1 (5 bases). V shed 6 bases and J shed 8 bases, with 10 bases lying between them. The CDR3 extends over 11 amino acids. Germline loops: CDR1 SNHLY, CDR2 FYNNEI. The CDR3 reads CASSPRVGYTF. The CDR3 DNA follows: TGTGCCAGCAGCCCCAGGGTCGGCTACACCTTC.

Only one count was recorded for this clonotype. A much larger clone differs from this one at a single base, so this may be a read error. The CDR3 is CSVEGVGQGPPPRYGQFF. For the CDR3, the DNA is TGCAGCGTTGAGGGTGTGGGACAGGGGCCCCCCCCGAGGTATGGGCAGTTCTTC. The J gene is TRBJ2-1, the V gene TRBV29-1; 10 bases are a match to TRBD1. CDR1 and CDR2 (germline): SQVTM, ANQGSEA. This CDR3 has 18 amino acids. V trimming: 3 bases; J trimming: 12 bases; junction bases outside the gene matches: 23.

For this clonotype: A junction boundary mismatches the germline segment, possibly from a read error. The chain recombines TRBV7-7 with TRBJ2-1, with 11 bases that match TRBD2. The CDR3 has 14 residues. Germline CDR1 SSHAT, CDR2 FNYEAQ (reference sequence). CDR3 protein: CASSVAGGNNEQFF. In nucleotides, the CDR3 is TGTGCCAGCAGCGTAGCGGGGGGGAACAATGAGCAGTTCTTC. Based on the CDR3 plus reference TRBV7-7 and TRBJ2-1, the full variable domain is GAGVSQSPRYKVTKRGQDVTLRCDPISSHATLYWYQQALGQGPEFLTYFNYEAQPDKSGLPSDRFSAERPEGSISTLTIQRTEQRDSAMYRCASSVAGGNNEQFFGPGTRLTVL.

This clonotype was detected a few times. The chain uses TRBV7-2 and TRBJ1-2; unclear D gene. Looked up from germline, CDR1 is SGHTA and CDR2 is FQGNSA. The CDR3 runs to 13 residues. The V gene lost 3 bases and the J gene lost 5 bases, with 10 bases spanning the gap. DNA of the CDR3: TGTGCCAGCAGCTTTTCCGAAGTATATGGCTACACCTTC. Translating gives CASSFSEVYGYTF. Supplemented by reference TRBV7-2 and TRBJ1-2, the full variable domain reads GAGVSQSPSNKVTEKGKDVELRCDPISGHTALYWYRQSLGQGLEFLIYFQGNSAPDKSGLPSDRFSAERTGGSVSTLTIQRTQQEDSAVYLCASSFSEVYGYTFGSGTRLTVV.

This clonotype was found a few times. The V gene is TRBV29-1, the J gene TRBJ2-3; the D gene is possibly TRBD1 (5 bases). V shed 1 base and J shed 7 bases, with 15 bases lying between them. CDR3 length: 14 amino acids. The germline V gene encodes CDR1 SQVTM and CDR2 ANQGSEA. In nucleotides, the CDR3 is TGCAGCGTTGAAGCTCTGCGTGGGGCCTATACGCAGTATTTT. It is translated as CSVEALRGAYTQYF.

This rearrangement joins TRBV7-2 to TRBJ2-1; tentative D call: TRBD2 (6 bases). The CDR3 has 14 residues. CDR1 is SGHTA and CDR2 is FQGNSA in the germline V gene. V dropped 2 bases and J dropped 7 bases, with 12 bases sitting between them. CDR3: CASSLYLRGNEQFF. The CDR3 DNA reads as TGTGCCAGCAGCTTATATCTGCGGGGTAATGAGCAGTTCTTC.

There are a few counts of this clonotype. V and J are TRBV4-1 and TRBJ2-4; tentatively, D is TRBD1 (6 bases). Germline lookup yields CDR1 MGHRA and CDR2 YSYEKL. The germline V and J ends were trimmed by 5 bases and 2 bases, with 13 bases remaining between them. The CDR3 covers 15 residues. The CDR3 protein is CASSYPGTPKNIQYF. The CDR3 DNA reads TGCGCCAGCAGCTACCCCGGGACACCCAAAAACATTCAGTACTTC.